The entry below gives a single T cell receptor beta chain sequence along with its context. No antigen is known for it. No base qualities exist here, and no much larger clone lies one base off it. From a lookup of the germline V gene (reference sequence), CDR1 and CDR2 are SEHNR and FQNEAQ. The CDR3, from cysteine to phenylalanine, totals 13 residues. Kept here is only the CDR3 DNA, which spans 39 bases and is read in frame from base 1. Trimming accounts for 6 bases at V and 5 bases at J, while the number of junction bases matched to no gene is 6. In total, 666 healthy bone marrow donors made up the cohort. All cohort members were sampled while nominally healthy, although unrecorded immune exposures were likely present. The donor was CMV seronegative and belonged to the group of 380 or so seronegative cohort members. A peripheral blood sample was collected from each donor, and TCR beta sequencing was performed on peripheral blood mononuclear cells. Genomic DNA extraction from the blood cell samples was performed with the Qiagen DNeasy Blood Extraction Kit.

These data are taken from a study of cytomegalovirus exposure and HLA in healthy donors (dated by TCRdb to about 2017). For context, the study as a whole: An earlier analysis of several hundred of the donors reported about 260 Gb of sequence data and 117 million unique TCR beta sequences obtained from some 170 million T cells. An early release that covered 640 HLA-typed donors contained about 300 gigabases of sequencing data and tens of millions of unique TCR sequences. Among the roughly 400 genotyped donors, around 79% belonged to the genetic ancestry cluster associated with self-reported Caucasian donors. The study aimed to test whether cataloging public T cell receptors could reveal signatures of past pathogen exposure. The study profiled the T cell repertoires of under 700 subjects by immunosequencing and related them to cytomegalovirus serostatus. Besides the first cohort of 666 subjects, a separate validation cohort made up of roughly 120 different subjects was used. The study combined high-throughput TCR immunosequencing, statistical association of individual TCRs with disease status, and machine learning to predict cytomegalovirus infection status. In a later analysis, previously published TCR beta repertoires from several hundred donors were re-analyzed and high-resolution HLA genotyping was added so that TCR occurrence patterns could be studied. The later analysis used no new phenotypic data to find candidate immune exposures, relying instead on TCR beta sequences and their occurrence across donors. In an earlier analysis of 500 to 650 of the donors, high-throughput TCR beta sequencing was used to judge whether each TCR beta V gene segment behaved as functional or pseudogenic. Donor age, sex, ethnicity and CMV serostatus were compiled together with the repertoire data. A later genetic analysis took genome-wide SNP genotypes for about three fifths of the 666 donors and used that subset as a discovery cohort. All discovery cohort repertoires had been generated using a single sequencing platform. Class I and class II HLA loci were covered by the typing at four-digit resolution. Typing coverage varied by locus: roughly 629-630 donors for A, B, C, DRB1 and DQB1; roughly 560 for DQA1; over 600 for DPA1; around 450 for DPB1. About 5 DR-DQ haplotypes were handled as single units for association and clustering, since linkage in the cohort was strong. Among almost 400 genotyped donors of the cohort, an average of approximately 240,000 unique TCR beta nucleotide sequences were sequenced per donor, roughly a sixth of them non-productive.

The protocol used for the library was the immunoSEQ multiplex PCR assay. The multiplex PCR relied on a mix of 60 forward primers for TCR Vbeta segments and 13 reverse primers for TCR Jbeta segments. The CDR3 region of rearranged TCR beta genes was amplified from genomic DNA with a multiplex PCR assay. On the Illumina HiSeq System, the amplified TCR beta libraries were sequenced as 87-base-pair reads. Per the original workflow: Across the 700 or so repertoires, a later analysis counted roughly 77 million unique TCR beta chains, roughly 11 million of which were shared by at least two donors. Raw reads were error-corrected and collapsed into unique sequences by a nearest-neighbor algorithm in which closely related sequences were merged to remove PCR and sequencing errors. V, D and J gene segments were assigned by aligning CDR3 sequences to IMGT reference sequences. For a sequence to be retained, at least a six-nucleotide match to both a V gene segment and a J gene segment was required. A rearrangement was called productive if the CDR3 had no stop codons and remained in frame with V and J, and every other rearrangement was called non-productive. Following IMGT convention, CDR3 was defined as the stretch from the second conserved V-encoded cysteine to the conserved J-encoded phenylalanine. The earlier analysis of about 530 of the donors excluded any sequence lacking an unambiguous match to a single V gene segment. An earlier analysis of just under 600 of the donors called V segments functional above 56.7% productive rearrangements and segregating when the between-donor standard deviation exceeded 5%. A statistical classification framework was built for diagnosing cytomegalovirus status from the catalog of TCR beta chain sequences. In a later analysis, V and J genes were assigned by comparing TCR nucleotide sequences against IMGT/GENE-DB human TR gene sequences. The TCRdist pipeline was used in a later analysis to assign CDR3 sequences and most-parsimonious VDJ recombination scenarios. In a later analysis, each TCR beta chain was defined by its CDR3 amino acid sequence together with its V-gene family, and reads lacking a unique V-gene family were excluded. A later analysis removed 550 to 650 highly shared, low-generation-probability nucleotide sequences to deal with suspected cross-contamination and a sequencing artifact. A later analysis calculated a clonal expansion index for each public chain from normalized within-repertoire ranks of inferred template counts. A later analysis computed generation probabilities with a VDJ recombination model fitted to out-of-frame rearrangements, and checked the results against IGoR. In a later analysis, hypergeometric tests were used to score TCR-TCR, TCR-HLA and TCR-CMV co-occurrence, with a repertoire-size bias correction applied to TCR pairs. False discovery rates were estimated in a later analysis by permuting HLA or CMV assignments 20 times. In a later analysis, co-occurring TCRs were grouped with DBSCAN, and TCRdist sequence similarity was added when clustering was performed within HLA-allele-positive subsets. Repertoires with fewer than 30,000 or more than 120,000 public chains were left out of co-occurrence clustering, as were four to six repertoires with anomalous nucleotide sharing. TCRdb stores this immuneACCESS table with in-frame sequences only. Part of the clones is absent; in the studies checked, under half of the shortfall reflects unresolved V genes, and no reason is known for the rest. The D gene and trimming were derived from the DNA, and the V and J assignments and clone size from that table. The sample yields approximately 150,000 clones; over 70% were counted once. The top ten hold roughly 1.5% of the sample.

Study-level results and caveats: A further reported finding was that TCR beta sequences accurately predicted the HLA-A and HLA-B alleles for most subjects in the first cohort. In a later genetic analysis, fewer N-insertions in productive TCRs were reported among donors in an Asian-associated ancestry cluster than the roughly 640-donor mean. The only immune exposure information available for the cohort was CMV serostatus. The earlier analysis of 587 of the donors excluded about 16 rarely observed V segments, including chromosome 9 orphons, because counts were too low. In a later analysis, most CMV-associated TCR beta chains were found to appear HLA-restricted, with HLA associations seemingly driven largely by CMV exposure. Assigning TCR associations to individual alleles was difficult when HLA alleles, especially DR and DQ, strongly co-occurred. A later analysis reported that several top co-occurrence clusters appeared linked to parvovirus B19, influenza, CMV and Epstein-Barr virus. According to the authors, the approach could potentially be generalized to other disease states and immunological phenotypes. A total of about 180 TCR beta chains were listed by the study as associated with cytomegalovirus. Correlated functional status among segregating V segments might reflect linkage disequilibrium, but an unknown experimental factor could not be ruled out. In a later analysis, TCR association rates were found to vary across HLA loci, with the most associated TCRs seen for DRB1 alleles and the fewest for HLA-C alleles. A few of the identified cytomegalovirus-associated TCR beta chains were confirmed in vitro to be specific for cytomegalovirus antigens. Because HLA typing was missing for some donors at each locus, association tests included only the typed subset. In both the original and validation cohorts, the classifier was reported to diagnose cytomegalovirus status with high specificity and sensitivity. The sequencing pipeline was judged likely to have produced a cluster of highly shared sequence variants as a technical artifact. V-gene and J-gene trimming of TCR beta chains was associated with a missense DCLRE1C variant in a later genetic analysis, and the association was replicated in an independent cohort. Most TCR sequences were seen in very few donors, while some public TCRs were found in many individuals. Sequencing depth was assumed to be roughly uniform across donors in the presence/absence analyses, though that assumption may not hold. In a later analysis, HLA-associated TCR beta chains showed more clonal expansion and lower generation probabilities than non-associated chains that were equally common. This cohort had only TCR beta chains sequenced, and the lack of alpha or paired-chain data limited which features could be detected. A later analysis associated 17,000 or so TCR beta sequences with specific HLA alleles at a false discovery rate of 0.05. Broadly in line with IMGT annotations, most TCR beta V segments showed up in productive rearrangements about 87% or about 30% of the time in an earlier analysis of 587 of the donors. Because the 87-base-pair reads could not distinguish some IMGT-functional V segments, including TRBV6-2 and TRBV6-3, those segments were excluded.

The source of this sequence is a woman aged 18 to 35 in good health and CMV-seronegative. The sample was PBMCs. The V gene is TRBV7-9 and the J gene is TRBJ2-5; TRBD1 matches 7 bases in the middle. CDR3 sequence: CASRHRGGETQYF. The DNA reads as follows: TGTGCCAGCAGACACAGGGGCGGGGAGACCCAGTACTTC. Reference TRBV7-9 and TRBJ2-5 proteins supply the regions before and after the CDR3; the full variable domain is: DTGVSQNPRHKITKRGQNVTFRCDPISEHNRLYWYRQTLGQGPEFLTYFQNEAQLEKSRLLSDRFSAERPKGSFSTLEIQRTEQGDSAMYLCASRHRGGETQYFGPGTRLLVL.